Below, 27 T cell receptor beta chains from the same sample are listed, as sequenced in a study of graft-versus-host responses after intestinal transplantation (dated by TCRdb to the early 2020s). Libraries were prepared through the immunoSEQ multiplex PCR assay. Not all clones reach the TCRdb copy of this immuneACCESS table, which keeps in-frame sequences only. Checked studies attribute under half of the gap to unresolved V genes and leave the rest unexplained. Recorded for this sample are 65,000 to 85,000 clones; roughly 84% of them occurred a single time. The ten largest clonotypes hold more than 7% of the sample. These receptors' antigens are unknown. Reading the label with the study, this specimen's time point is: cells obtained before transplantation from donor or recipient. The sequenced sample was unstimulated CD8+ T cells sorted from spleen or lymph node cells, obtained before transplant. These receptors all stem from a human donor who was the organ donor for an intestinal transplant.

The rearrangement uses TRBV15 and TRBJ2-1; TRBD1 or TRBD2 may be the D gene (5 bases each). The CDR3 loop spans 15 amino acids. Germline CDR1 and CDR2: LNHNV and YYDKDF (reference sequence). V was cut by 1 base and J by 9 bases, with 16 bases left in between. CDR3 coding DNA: TGTGCCACCAGCAGAGCAATATTTGGGGACGGTGAGCAGTTCTTC. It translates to CATSRAIFGDGEQFF.

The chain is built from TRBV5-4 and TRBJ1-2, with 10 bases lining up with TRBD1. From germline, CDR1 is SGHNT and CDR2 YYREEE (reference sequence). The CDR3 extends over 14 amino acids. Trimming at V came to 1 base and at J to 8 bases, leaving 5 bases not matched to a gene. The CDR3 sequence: CASSLNDRGPGYTF. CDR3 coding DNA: TGTGCCAGCAGCTTGAATGACAGGGGGCCCGGCTACACCTTC.

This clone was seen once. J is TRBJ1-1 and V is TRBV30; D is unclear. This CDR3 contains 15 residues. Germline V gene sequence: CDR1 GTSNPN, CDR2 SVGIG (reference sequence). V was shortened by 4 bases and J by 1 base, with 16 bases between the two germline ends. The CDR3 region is CAWNYGTMGNTEAFF. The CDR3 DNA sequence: TGTGCCTGGAATTATGGTACGATGGGGAACACTGAAGCTTTCTTT.

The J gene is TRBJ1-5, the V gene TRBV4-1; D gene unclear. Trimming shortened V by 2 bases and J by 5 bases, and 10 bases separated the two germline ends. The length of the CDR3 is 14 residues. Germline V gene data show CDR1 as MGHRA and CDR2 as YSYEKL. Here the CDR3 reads CASSQRGYDQPQHF. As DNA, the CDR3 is TGCGCCAGCAGCCAACGCGGGTACGATCAGCCCCAGCATTTT.

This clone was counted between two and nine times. DNA of the CDR3: TGTGCCAGCAGCCCGTATAGGCACCCGGAGACCGGGGAGCTGTTTTTT. It encodes CASSPYRHPETGELFF. The V call is TRBV5-5, the J call TRBJ2-2; D unresolved. The V and J ends lost 4 bases and 5 bases respectively, with 18 bases between them. CDR1 and CDR2 (germline): SGHKS, YYEKEE (reference sequence). This CDR3 contains 16 residues.

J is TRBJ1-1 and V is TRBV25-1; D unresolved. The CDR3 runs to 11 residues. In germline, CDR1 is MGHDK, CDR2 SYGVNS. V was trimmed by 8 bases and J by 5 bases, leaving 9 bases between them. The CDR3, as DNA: TGTGCCAGCGTATATTTTACTGAAGCTTTCTTT. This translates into CASVYFTEAFF. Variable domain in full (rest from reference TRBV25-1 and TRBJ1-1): EADIYQTPRYLVIGTGKKITLECSQTMGHDKMYWYQQDPGMELHLIHYSYGVNSTEKGDLSSESTVSRIRTEHFPLTLESARPSHTSQYLCASVYFTEAFFGQGTRLTVV.

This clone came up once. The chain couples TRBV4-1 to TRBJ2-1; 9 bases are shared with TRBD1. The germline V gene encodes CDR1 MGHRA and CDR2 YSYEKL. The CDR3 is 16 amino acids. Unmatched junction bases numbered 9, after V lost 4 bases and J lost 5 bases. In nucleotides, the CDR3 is TGCGCCAGCAGCCTTTACGACAGGGGGTGGAACAATGAGCAGTTCTTC. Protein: CASSLYDRGWNNEQFF.

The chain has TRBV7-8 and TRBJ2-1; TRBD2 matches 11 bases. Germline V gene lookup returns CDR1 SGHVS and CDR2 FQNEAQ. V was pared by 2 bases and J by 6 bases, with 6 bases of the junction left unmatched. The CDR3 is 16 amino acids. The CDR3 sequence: CASSLHTSGGANEQFF. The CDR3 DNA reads TGTGCCAGCAGCTTACACACTAGCGGGGGTGCCAATGAGCAGTTCTTC.

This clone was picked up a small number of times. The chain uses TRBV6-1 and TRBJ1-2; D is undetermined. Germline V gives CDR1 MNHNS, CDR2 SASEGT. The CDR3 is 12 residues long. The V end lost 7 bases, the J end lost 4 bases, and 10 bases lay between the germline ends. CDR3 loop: CASKDGAYGYTF. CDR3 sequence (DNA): TGTGCCAGCAAAGACGGCGCCTATGGCTACACCTTC.

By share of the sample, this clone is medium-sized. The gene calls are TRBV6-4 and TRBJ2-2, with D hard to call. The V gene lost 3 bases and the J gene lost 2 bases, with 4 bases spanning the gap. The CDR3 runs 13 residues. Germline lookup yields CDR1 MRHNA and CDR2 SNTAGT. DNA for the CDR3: TGTGCCAGCAGTGAGGACAACACCGGGGAGCTGTTTTTT. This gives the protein CASSEDNTGELFF.

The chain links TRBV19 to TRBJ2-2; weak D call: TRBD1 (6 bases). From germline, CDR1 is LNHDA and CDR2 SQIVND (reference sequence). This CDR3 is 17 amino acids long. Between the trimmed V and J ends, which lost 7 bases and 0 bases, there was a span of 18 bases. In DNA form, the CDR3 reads TGTGCCAGTACCAAAATAACCCGACAGGCGAACACCGGGGAGCTGTTTTTT. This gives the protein CASTKITRQANTGELFF.

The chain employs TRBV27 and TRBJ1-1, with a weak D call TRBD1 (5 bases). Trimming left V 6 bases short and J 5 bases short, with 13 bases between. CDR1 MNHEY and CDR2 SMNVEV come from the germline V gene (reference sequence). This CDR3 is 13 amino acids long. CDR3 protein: CASSLAQVTEAFF. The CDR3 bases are TGTGCCAGCAGCCTCGCACAGGTTACTGAAGCTTTCTTT.

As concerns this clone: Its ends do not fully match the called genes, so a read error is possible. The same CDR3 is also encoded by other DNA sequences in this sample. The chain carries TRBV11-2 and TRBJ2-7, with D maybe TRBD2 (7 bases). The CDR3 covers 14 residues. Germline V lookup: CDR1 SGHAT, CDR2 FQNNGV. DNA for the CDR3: TGTGCCAGCAGTCGTGGGCGGGGGCTGGACGAGCAATACTTC. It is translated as CASSRGRGLDEQYF.

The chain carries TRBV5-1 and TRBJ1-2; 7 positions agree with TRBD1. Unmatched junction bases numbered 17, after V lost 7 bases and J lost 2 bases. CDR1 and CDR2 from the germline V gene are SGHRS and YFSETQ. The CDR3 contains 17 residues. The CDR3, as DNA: TGCGCCAGCGCTCGGGGGGTTCGGGCGGGACAGAACTATGGCTACACCTTC. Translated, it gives CASARGVRAGQNYGYTF.

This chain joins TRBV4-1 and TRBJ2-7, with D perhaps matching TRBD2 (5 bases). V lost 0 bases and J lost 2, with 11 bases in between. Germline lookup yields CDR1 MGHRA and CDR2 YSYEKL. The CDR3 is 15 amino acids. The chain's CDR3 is CASSQERAATYEQYF. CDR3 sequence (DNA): TGCGCCAGCAGCCAAGAGCGAGCGGCCACCTACGAGCAGTACTTC.

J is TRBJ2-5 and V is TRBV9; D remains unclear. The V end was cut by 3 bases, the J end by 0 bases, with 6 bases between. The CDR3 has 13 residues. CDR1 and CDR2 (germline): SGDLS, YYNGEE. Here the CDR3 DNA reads TGTGCCAGCAGCGCGACGCACCAAGAGACCCAGTACTTC. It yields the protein CASSATHQETQYF.

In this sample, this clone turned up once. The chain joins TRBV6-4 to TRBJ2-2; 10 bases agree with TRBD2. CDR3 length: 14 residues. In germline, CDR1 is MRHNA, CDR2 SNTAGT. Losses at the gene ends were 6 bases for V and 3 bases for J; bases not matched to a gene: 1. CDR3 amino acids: CASRAGGDTGELFF. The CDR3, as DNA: TGTGCCAGCAGAGCGGGGGGGGACACCGGGGAGCTGTTTTTT.

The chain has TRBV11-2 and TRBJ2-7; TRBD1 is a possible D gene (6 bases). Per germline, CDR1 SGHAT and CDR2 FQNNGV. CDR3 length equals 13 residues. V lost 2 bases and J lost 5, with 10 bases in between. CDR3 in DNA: TGTGCCAGCAGCTTAATACAGGGCCACGAGCAGTACTTC. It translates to CASSLIQGHEQYF.

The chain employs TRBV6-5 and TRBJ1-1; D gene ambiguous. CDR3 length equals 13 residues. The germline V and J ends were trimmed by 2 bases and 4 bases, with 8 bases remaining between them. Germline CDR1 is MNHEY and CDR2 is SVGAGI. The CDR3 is CASSYRETTEAFF. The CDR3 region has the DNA TGTGCCAGCAGTTACCGAGAGACCACTGAAGCTTTCTTT.

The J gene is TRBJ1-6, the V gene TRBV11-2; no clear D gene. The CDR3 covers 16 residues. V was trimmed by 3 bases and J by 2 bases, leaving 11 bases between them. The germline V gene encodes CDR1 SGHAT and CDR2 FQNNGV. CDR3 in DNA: TGTGCCAGCAGCTTGATAGGGTGGCCCTATAATTCACCCCTCCACTTT. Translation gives CASSLIGWPYNSPLHF.

In DNA form, the CDR3 reads TGTGCCTGGAGTGACCGTCCCGGGAAACTGTTTTTT. Protein: CAWSDRPGKLFF. The chain combines TRBV30 with TRBJ1-4, with D hard to call. The CDR3 spans 12 residues. Between the trimmed V and J ends, which lost 1 base and 11 bases, there was a span of 11 bases. Germline V gene lookup returns CDR1 GTSNPN and CDR2 SVGIG (reference sequence).

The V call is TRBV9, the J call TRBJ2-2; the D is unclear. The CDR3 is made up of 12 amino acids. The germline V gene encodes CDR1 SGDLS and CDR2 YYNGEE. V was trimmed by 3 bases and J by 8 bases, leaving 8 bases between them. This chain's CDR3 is CASSARRGELFF. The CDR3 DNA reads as TGTGCCAGCAGCGCCCGTCGGGGGGAGCTGTTTTTT.

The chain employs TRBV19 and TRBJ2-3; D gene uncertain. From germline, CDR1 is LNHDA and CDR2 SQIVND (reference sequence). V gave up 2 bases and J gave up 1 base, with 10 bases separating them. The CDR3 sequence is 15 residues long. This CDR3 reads CASSILPAGTDTQYF. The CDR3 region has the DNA TGTGCCAGTAGTATACTGCCCGCGGGCACAGATACGCAGTATTTT.

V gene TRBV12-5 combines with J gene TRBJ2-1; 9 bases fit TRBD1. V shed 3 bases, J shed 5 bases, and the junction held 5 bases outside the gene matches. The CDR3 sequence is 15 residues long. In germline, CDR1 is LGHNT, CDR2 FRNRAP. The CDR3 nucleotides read TGTGCTAGTGGTTTAACCGGGACAGGGCACAATGAGCAGTTCTTC. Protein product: CASGLTGTGHNEQFF.

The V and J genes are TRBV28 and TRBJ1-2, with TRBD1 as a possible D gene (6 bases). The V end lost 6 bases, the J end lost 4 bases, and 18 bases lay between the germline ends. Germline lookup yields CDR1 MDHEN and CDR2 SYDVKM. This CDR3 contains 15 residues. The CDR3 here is CASSLEGGYGYGYTF. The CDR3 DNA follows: TGTGCCAGCAGCCTGGAGGGGGGGTATGGCTATGGCTACACCTTC.

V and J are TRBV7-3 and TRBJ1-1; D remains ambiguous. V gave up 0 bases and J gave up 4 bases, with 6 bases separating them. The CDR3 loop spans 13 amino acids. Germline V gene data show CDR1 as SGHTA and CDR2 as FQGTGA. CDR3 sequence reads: CASSLTGTTEAFF. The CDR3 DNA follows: TGTGCCAGCAGCTTAACGGGTACCACTGAAGCTTTCTTT.

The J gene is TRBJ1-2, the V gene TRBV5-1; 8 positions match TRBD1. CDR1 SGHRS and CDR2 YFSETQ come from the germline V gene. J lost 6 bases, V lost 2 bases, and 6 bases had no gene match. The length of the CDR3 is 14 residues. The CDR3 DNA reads TGCGCCAGCAGCTTAAGCCAGGGGGCAGATGGCTACACCTTC. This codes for CASSLSQGADGYTF.